The clone carrying this T cell receptor beta chain was seen a few times. The antigen remains undetermined. This CDR3 is built from 14 residues. The V end was cut by 6 bases, the J end by 3 bases, with 12 bases between. The germline V gene has CDR1 MDHEN and CDR2 SYDVKM. These data originate in a study of T cell repertoires in cytomegalovirus infection. Study context: It can be stated that public TCR beta signatures indicated CMV infection as well as a matching HLA type. Study-wide results and limits: Across the ex vivo response, the dominant clonotypes were HLA-C-restricted CMV-specific TCR beta clonotypes. Pooled public TCR beta family frequency picked out CMV carriers with the relevant HLA.

TCRdb reanalysed the reads using MiXCR and keeps one entry per CDR3 protein. The repertoire has more than 150,000 distinct CDR3 sequences, about a sixth of them found once; the top ten carry approximately 19%. Sequencing was carried out using CD8+ T cells from PBMCs. The TCR comes from a human donor in good health (CMV status not recorded). Some clones in this sample may be carry-over from other donors' samples. The rearrangement links TRBV28 to TRBJ2-4, with D possibly being TRBD2 (5 bases). In DNA form, the CDR3 reads TGTGCCAGCAGCCCAGGAGGTAACAAAAACATTCAGTACTTC. Amino acids: CASSPGGNKNIQYF. Complete variable domain (other parts from reference TRBV28 and TRBJ2-4): DVKVTQSSRYLVKRTGEKVFLECVQDMDHENMFWYRQDPGLGLRLIYFSYDVKMKEKGDIPEGYSVSREKKERFSLILESASTNQTSMYLCASSPGGNKNIQYFGAGTRLSVL.